Shown below are 26 T cell receptor beta chains from a single sample sequenced in a study of cytomegalovirus exposure and HLA in healthy donors. A multiplex PCR was run with 60 Vbeta primers and 13 Jbeta primers. Clones were read by immunoSEQ multiplex PCR, and TCRdb kept only the in-frame ones, dropping some. The sample includes more than 150,000 clones, approximately 88% seen only once; the top ten take under 0.4%. Sequenced material: PBMCs. The receptors come from a boy aged 2 to 10 in good health and CMV-seronegative.

This sequence joins TRBV7-5 and TRBJ1-2; the table gives TRBD1 as D, unverified against the DNA. TRBV7-5 is a listed pseudogene. The CDR3 contains 18 residues. CDR3 residues: CVRSLAMTGVGSPRGYTF. The CDR3 nucleotides read TGTGTCAGAAGCTTAGCGATGACAGGGGTGGGAAGCCCTAGGGGCTACACCTTC.

This clone was found a few times. This chain connects TRBV19 to TRBJ1-3; D is undetermined. Trimming left V 5 bases short and J 0 bases short, with 14 bases between. This CDR3 is built from 16 residues. CDR1 is LNHDA and CDR2 is SQIVND in the germline V gene (reference sequence). CDR3 sequence (DNA): TGTGCCAGTAGTCTGACCCTGAGGAGCTCTGGAAACACCATATATTTT. As protein: CASSLTLRSSGNTIYF.

This clone has just a few counts. CDR3 sequence reads: CASSEWNSFNEQYF. CDR3 nucleotide sequence: TGTGCCAGCAGTGAATGGAACAGCTTCAACGAGCAGTACTTC. The chain carries TRBV6-1 and TRBJ2-7; D gene unclear. The ends were cut back, 2 bases at V and 5 bases at J, with 13 bases in the middle. The germline gives CDR1 MNHNS, CDR2 SASEGT. This CDR3 has 14 amino acids.

The genes are TRBV5-1 and TRBJ2-3, with 7 nucleotides matching TRBD2. Looked up from germline, CDR1 is SGHRS and CDR2 is YFSETQ. The CDR3 length is 16 residues. Germline trimming cut 0 bases from V and 2 bases from J; bases unmatched to any gene: 6. The CDR3 region is CASSLEGREHTDTQYF. The CDR3 nucleotides read TGCGCCAGCAGCTTGGAAGGGCGGGAGCACACAGATACGCAGTATTTT.

The chain employs TRBV19 and TRBJ1-2, with a weak D call TRBD1 (6 bases). The length of the CDR3 is 14 residues. Germline assignment: CDR1 LNHDA and CDR2 SQIVND (reference sequence). The germline V and J ends were trimmed by 6 bases and 5 bases, with 16 bases remaining between them. The CDR3 DNA sequence: TGTGCCAGTAGCCAAGACAGGCCCCTGTATGGCTACACCTTC. Amino acids: CASSQDRPLYGYTF.

The CDR3 coding sequence is TGTGCCAGCAGTGTAGAGGGTAGCTCTGGAAACACCATATATTTT. Translated: CASSVEGSSGNTIYF. This rearrangement joins TRBV6-1 to TRBJ1-3; no reliable D call. In germline, CDR1 is MNHNS, CDR2 SASEGT. The CDR3 extends over 15 amino acids. V lost 4 bases and J 0 bases, leaving 10 bases between the germline ends.

The chain links TRBV7-2 to TRBJ2-1; 14 bases line up with TRBD2. V lost 0 bases, J lost 4 bases, and 5 bases stayed unmatched. CDR3 length: 18 amino acids. CDR1 is SGHTA and CDR2 is FQGNSA in the germline V gene. The CDR3 loop is CASSLAGLAGESYNEQFF. CDR3 DNA sequence: TGTGCCAGCAGCTTAGCGGGACTAGCGGGAGAAAGTTACAATGAGCAGTTCTTC.

The chain uses TRBV19 and TRBJ1-5, with TRBD1 matching 7 bases. The CDR3 contains 18 residues. Unmatched junction bases numbered 11, after V lost 3 bases and J lost 0 bases. Looked up from germline, CDR1 is LNHDA and CDR2 is SQIVND (reference sequence). The DNA of the CDR3 is TGTGCCAGTAGTATTAGTTTGACAGGGCCGTTTAGCAATCAGCCCCAGCATTTT. Translated, it gives CASSISLTGPFSNQPQHF.

V gene TRBV11-2 combines with J gene TRBJ2-5; 7 bases map to TRBD2. The J call may not be correct, given that the DNA end is closer to TRBJ2-7. There are 13 residues in the CDR3. From germline, CDR1 is SGHAT and CDR2 FQNNGV. The CDR3 nucleotides read TGTGCCAGCAGCCTGGGGACTACCTACGAGCAGTACTTC. Its protein product is CASSLGTTYEQYF.

V and J are TRBV6-1 and TRBJ1-2; 8 bases are shared with TRBD1. The V gene end was trimmed by 3 bases and the J gene end by 2 bases; junction bases not matched to a gene: 2. The CDR3 has 14 residues. In germline, CDR1 is MNHNS, CDR2 SASEGT. The CDR3 loop reads CASSEGQANYGYTF. CDR3 DNA sequence: TGTGCCAGCAGTGAGGGACAGGCGAACTATGGCTACACCTTC.

The chain has TRBV5-1 and TRBJ2-1; no firm D call. The V and J ends lost 4 bases and 4 bases respectively, with 12 bases between them. The CDR3 loop spans 14 amino acids. CDR1 is SGHRS, CDR2 YFSETQ, per germline. CDR3 bases: TGCGCCAGCAGCACCCGCGCCCCTTACAATGAGCAGTTCTTC. Translating it yields CASSTRAPYNEQFF.

CDR3 amino acids: CASSLGDSEAYGYTF. CDR3 in DNA: TGCGCCAGCAGCTTGGGGGACTCCGAGGCCTATGGCTACACCTTC. The rearrangement joins TRBV5-1 to TRBJ1-2; tentative D call: TRBD1 (5 bases). CDR1 is SGHRS, CDR2 YFSETQ, per germline. The CDR3 is 15 residues long. Trimming took 0 bases from V and 4 from J, leaving 13 bases between them.

The V gene is TRBV28, the J gene TRBJ1-2, with D possibly TRBD1 on 6 matching bases. Trimming left V 6 bases short and J 6 bases short, with 17 bases between. Germline CDR1 is MDHEN and CDR2 is SYDVKM. The CDR3 has 14 amino acids. The CDR3 bases are TGTGCCAGCAGGGGGGGGGCACCCATTAATGGCTACACCTTC. Translation: CASRGGAPINGYTF.

The chain couples TRBV10-2 to TRBJ2-3, with 9 positions matching TRBD2. Germline V lookup: CDR1 WSHSY, CDR2 SAAADI. The CDR3 sequence is 16 residues long. V was clipped by 1 base and J by 6 bases; unmatched bases: 8. The CDR3 DNA reads TGCGCCAGCAGTGAGTGGTCAGCGGGAGGTGGGGATACGCAGTATTTT. This gives the protein CASSEWSAGGGDTQYF.

This chain connects TRBV28 to TRBJ1-4; 8 positions agree with TRBD1. This CDR3 has 14 residues. V lost 2 bases to trimming and J lost 6 bases; unmatched junction nucleotides: 2. CDR1 is MDHEN, CDR2 SYDVKM, per germline. In DNA, the CDR3 is TGTGCCAGCAGTTTAGGACAGGGAGATGAAAAACTGTTTTTT. Protein: CASSLGQGDEKLFF.

This chain connects TRBV9 to TRBJ1-1, with TRBD1 as a possible D gene (5 bases). The length of the CDR3 is 13 residues. Per germline, CDR1 SGDLS and CDR2 YYNGEE. V lost 6 bases and J 1 base, leaving 10 bases between the germline ends. The CDR3 protein is CASTAGWNTEAFF. The CDR3 region has the DNA TGTGCCAGCACCGCAGGGTGGAACACTGAAGCTTTCTTT.

The chain recombines TRBV7-2 with TRBJ2-5, with TRBD1 matching over 7 bases. The CDR3 has 14 amino acids. Unmatched junction bases numbered 6, after V lost 6 bases and J lost 2 bases. Looked up from germline, CDR1 is SGHTA and CDR2 is FQGNSA. CDR3 protein: CASRSPGQQETQYF. DNA for the CDR3: TGTGCCAGCAGGTCTCCGGGACAGCAAGAGACCCAGTACTTC.

This clone was recorded once. The chain carries TRBV11-2 and TRBJ1-2; possible D gene TRBD1, 6 bases. The CDR3 sequence is 15 residues long. Germline V gene lookup returns CDR1 SGHAT and CDR2 FQNNGV. The germline V and J ends were trimmed by 0 bases and 8 bases, with 16 bases remaining between them. CDR3 region: CASSLDRSGDGGYTF. In DNA form, the CDR3 reads TGTGCCAGCAGCTTAGATCGCTCAGGGGATGGCGGCTACACCTTC.

This chain connects TRBV5-1 to TRBJ2-5; TRBD2 aligns across 11 bases. In germline, CDR1 is SGHRS, CDR2 YFSETQ. V shed 7 bases and J 5 bases; nucleotides not matched to a gene: 16. CDR3 length: 17 residues. CDR3 protein: CASHSGLAVPMGETQYF. CDR3 in DNA: TGCGCCAGCCATTCGGGACTAGCGGTCCCGATGGGGGAGACCCAGTACTTC.

In its sample, this clone was seen a few times. The chain carries TRBV19 and TRBJ1-5; D unresolved. Germline CDR1 reads LNHDA; CDR2 reads SQIVND (reference sequence). CDR3 size: 14 residues. V lost 4 bases and J lost 5, with 12 bases in between. CDR3 region: CASSKRGEDQPQHF. The CDR3 DNA sequence: TGTGCCAGTAGTAAGCGGGGTGAGGATCAGCCCCAGCATTTT.

V is TRBV27 and J is TRBJ1-2; possible D gene TRBD1, 5 bases. V lost 8 bases to trimming and J lost 4 bases, with 20 bases between them. The CDR3 runs 15 residues. CDR1 and CDR2 from the germline V gene are MNHEY and SMNVEV (reference sequence). DNA of the CDR3: TGTGCCAGCGGGATGGCGTTTCAGGGCGTCTATGGCTACACCTTC. Encoded protein: CASGMAFQGVYGYTF.

The chain uses TRBV9 and TRBJ1-1, with a weak D call TRBD1 (5 bases). This CDR3 is built from 16 residues. Germline V gene data show CDR1 as SGDLS and CDR2 as YYNGEE. Trimming removed 2 bases from V and 1 base from J, with 15 bases in between. CDR3 sequence (DNA): TGTGCCAGCAGCGTTTTGGCAGGGCCCCAGAACACTGAAGCTTTCTTT. Residues: CASSVLAGPQNTEAFF.

The gene calls are TRBV27 and TRBJ2-7; 9 bases are shared with TRBD1. The germline CDR1 and CDR2 sequences are MNHEY and SMNVEV (reference sequence). Unmatched junction bases numbered 8, after V lost 7 bases and J lost 4 bases. The CDR3 length is 14 residues. The CDR3 nucleotides are TGTGCCAGCACTTCTCGGGACAGGGTTTACGAGCAGTACTTC. As protein: CASTSRDRVYEQYF.

The chain carries TRBV6-1 and TRBJ1-2; TRBD1 aligns across 7 bases. The CDR3 length is 14 residues. V was clipped by 7 bases and J by 7 bases; unmatched bases: 12. CDR1 and CDR2 (germline): MNHNS, SASEGT. Written as DNA, the CDR3 is TGTGCCAGCATCCTTACAGGGGCGCCGGGTGGCTACACCTTC. Protein: CASILTGAPGGYTF.

This clone was picked up one time. The chain couples TRBV2 to TRBJ2-1; tentative D call: TRBD2 (6 bases). CDR1 and CDR2 (germline): SNHLY, FYNNEI. V was shortened by 1 base and J by 0 bases, with 16 bases between the two germline ends. The CDR3 contains 18 residues. The CDR3 region has the DNA TGTGCCAGCAGTGAAGAGCCCCAGGGACTTATCTCCTACAATGAGCAGTTCTTC. Translation: CASSEEPQGLISYNEQFF.

CDR3 sequence: CASSLVRGLLNTEAFF. The CDR3 coding sequence is TGTGCCAGCAGCTTGGTTAGAGGGCTCCTGAACACTGAAGCTTTCTTT. The chain carries TRBV5-8 and TRBJ1-1, with D unresolved. There are 16 residues in the CDR3. Looked up from germline, CDR1 is SGHTS and CDR2 is YDEGEE. V lost 0 bases and J 0 bases, leaving 12 bases between the germline ends.